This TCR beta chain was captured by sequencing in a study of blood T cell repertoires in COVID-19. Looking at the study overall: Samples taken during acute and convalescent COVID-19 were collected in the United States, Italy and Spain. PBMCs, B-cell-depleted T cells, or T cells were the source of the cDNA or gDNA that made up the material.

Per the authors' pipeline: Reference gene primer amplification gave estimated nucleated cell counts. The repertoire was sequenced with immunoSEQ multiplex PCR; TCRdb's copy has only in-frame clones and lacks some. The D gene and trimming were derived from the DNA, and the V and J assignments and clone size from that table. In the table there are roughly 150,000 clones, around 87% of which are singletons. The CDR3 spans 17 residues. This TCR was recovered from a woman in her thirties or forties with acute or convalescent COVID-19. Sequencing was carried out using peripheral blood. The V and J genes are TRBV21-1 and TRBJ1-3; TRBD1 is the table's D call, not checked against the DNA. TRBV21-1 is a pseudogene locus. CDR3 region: CASSGLEGQGLGNTIYF. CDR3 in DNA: TGTGCCAGCAGCGGACTGGAGGGACAGGGACTAGGAAACACCATATATTTT.